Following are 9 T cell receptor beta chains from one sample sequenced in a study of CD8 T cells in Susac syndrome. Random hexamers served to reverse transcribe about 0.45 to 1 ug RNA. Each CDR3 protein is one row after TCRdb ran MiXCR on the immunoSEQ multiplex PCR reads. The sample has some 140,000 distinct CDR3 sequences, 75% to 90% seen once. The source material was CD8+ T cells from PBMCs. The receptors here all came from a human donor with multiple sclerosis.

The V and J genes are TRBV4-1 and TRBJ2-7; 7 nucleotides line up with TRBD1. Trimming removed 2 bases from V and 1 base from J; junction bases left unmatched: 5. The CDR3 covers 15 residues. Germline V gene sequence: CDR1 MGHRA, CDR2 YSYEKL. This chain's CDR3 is CASSQLTGISYEQYF. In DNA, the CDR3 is TGCGCCAGCAGCCAACTGACAGGGATTTCCTACGAGCAGTACTTC.

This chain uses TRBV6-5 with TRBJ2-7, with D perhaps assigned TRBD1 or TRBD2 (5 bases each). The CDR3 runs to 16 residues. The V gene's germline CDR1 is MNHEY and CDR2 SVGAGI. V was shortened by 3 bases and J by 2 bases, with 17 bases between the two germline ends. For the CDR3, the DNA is TGTGCCAGCAGTTATTCCATCCGGGACCGGACCTACGAGCAGTACTTC. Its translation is CASSYSIRDRTYEQYF.

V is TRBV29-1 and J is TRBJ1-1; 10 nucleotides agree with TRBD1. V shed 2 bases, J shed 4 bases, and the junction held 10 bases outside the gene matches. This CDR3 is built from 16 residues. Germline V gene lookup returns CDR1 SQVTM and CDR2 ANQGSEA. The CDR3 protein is CSVESRTGGRSTEAFF. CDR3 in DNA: TGCAGCGTTGAATCCCGGACAGGGGGTAGGAGCACTGAAGCTTTCTTT.

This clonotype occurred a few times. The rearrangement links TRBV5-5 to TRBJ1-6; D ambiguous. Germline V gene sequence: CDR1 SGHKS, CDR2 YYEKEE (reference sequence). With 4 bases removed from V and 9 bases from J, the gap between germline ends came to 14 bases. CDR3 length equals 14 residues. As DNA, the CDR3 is TGTGCCAGCAGCGCCCGGTACCTTGGTTCACCCCTCCACTTT. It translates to CASSARYLGSPLHF.

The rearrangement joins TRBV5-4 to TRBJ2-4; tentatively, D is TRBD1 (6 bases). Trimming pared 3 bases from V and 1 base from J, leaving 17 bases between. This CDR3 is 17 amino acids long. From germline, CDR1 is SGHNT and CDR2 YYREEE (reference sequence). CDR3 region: CASSSTPRGRAKNIQYF. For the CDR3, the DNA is TGTGCCAGCAGCTCCACCCCCAGGGGTAGGGCCAAAAACATTCAGTACTTC.

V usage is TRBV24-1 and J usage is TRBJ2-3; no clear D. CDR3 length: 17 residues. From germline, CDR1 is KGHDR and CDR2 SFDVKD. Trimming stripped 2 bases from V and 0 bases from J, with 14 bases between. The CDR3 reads CATSDSTTLPSTDTQYF. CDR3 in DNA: TGTGCCACCAGTGATTCAACGACTTTACCTAGCACAGATACGCAGTATTTT.

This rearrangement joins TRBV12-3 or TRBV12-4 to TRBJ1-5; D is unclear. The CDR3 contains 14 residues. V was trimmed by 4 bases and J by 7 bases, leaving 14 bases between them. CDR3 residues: CASSSSPGNQPQHF. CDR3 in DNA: TGTGCCAGCAGTTCATCCCCCGGGAACCAGCCCCAGCATTTT.

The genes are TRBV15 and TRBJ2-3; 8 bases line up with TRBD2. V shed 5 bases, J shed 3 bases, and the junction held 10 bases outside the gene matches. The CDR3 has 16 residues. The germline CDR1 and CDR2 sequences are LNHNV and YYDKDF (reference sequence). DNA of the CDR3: TGTGCCACCAGCGCCTCCGGCGGGGGGTTAACAGATACGCAGTATTTT. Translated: CATSASGGGLTDTQYF.

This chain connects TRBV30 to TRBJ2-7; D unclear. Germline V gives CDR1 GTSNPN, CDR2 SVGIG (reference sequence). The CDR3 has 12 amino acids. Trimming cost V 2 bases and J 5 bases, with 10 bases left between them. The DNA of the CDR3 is TGTGCCTGGAGTTCCCTGGGCGACGAGCAGTACGTC. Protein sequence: CAWSSLGDEQYV.